This paragraph covers one TCR beta chain sequence. Its cognate antigen has yet to be identified. One base away there is no much larger clone; base qualities are not given. Donors were healthy HIV-negative adults with no recently reported acute infections or vaccinations. All donors were Caucasian adults living in Nashville, Tennessee, USA. In the unsorted samples, 70 million to 90 million PBMCs were counted, and genomic DNA was extracted using the QIAamp DNA Blood Mini kit. Blood was collected by leukapheresis, and PBMCs were isolated by Ficoll-Histopaque density gradient centrifugation and then cryopreserved in liquid nitrogen vapor phase. This sample was included in a study of shared clonotypes between healthy human individuals (dated by TCRdb to the early 2020s). For the study in its entirety: The cohort included a few men and a couple of women between 18 and 49 years of age. Between about 0.9 and 8.9 billion PBMCs per donor were obtained by leukapheresis. To estimate repertoire size and how much clonotypes are shared between individuals, the study performed deep sequencing of blood TCR repertoires from a handful of healthy adults. Libraries were prepared and TCR repertoires were sequenced by different laboratories using diverse techniques, in order to increase sequencing depth and limit assay-specific biases. Study-level results and caveats: Based on pairwise subsampling, the degree of clonotype sharing among donors was expected to be affected by sequencing depth. Sampling was restricted to blood, and TCR repertoires in tissues likely differ from the TCR repertoires found in blood. The genetic and exposure-history diversity represented was limited by the small number of donors.

Using the deep immunoSEQ assay, multiplex PCR amplified TCR CDR3 regions from genomic DNA. Genomic DNA extracted from each cell subset was distributed evenly over all wells of several immunoSEQ 96-well plates, and each plate served as one replicate. For unsorted PBMC, around 0.3 ug genomic DNA, equal to 30,000 or so T cell genomes, was loaded into each replicate PCR. Ten immunoSEQ deep assay plates were used to sequence the unsorted PBMC genomic DNA. The purified libraries were quantified using a Qubit 3.0 fluorometer, sized with a Bioanalyzer 2100, and then quantified again using the KAPA Library Quantification kit. Every immunoSEQ 96-well plate was sequenced on a separate single-read 150-cycle Illumina NextSeq 550 flow cell. The study's own analysis went as follows. Because the immunoSEQ output held only junctional sequences and lacked quality scores, the filtering could not match the filtering applied to full-length reads. To assign V/J genes and CDR3, sequences were annotated against IMGT germline references using PyIR, a Python wrapper for IgBLAST v1.9. Reads with weak V/J assignments (E-value above 1e-6), missing CDR3, stop codons, out-of-frame junctions, or ambiguous translated residues were removed. V3J clonotypes were defined by identical inferred V gene, J gene, and CDR3 amino acid sequence. Percentage overlap between repertoires was calculated by dividing the number of shared unique clonotypes by the size of the smaller repertoire. Richness of each repertoire was evaluated using RTK rarefaction, the Chao1 estimator, and Recon v2.1 estimates of unobserved clonotypes. TCRdb stores this immuneACCESS table with in-frame sequences only. Part of the clones is absent; in the studies checked, under half of the shortfall reflects unresolved V genes, and no reason is known for the rest. That table gives V, J and clone size, and the DNA gave D and trimming. For this sample there are roughly 500,000 clones; approximately 81% appear just once. Roughly 13% of the sample is held by the ten biggest clonotypes.

V loses 4 bases of germline sequence and J loses 2 bases, and the interval between the two ends is 10 bases. CDR1 and CDR2 were assigned from the germline V gene as MDHEN and SYDVKM. From the cysteine through the phenylalanine, the CDR3 covers 14 amino acids. This entry keeps only the CDR3 DNA: 42 bases, framed from base 1. The TCR was taken from a woman aged 40 to 50 in good health. Some clones in this sample may be carry-over from other donors' samples. The chain couples TRBV28 to TRBJ2-3, with TRBD1 perhaps the D gene, on 5 matching bases. Material for sequencing was PBMCs. The nucleotides read TGTGCCAGCAGTTGGGGCTTCGTCACAGATACGCAGTATTTT. Translated, it gives CASSWGFVTDTQYF.